This T cell receptor (beta chain) came from a study of technical replicates of blood from several donors. TCRdb keeps only in-frame clones here, not all; method: immunoSEQ multiplex PCR. Altogether roughly 100,000 clones are present, 90% to 97% being singletons, with the ten largest covering roughly 0.39%. The CDR3 is 14 residues long. V lost 3 bases and J lost 8, with 14 bases in between. In germline, CDR1 is MNHEY, CDR2 SMNVEV (reference sequence). The sequence derives from a human donor in good health. The rearrangement uses TRBV27 and TRBJ1-3, with D unresolved. The sequenced sample consisted of T cells isolated from PBMCs. The CDR3 nucleotides are TGTGCCAGCAGTTTGGGAGCCAAAGGAGACACCATATATTTT. Translating it yields CASSLGAKGDTIYF.